The TCR beta chain under discussion was sequenced for a study of blood T cells in healthy people across ages. V was trimmed by 1 base and J by 2 bases, leaving 11 bases between them. The CDR3 length is 15 residues. Germline V gene lookup returns CDR1 DFQATT and CDR2 SNEGSKA (reference sequence). Primers used in a second PCR of roughly 7 to 12 cycles were a sample-barcoded 5' primer and a J-beta primer mix. TCRdb passed the 5' RACE reads through MiXCR, listing each CDR3 protein once. The data show just under 550,000 distinct CDR3 sequences, with under 30% seen just once and roughly 9% held by the top ten. This clonotype has just a few counts. What it binds is not known. Study-wide results and limits: Aged donors had fewer naive CD4+ cells and lower diversity than long-lived donors. Among T cells, TCR beta diversity per million cells dropped roughly linearly as age rose.

The same sample was also studied in work on T cells of mothers and their children. As reported in that work: Samples came from three healthy Caucasian mothers and their six children. Pairs that are related and pairs that are unrelated have TCR recombination output shaped similarly by thymic selection.

Sequenced: blood. The V call is TRBV20-1, the J call TRBJ2-2, with a possible D match to TRBD2 (5 bases). This clonotype was sampled from a boy between 10 and 17 years old in good health. The CDR3 DNA sequence: TGCAGTGCTAGAGCCGGACTGGCTAACACCGGGGAGCTGTTTTTT. It specifies CSARAGLANTGELFF.